This T cell receptor beta chain derives from a study of shared clonotypes between healthy human individuals (dated by TCRdb to the early 2020s). As for the study more broadly: The cohort included a few men and a couple of women between 18 and 49 years of age. For each donor, CD4 naive and CD4 memory were each given three plates, CD8 naive was given two plates, and CD8 memory was given one plate. To estimate repertoire size and how much clonotypes are shared between individuals, the study performed deep sequencing of blood TCR repertoires from about five healthy adults. Libraries were prepared and TCR repertoires were sequenced by different laboratories using diverse techniques, in order to increase sequencing depth and limit assay-specific biases. Between about 0.85 and 8.9 billion PBMCs per donor were obtained by leukapheresis. General conclusions and limits of the study: Pairwise subsampling led to the expectation that sequencing depth would affect the degree of clonotype sharing among donors. Compared with non-shared clonotypes, clonotypes shared by all four sorted-subset donors had higher generation probabilities. Larger estimated clonotype richness was generally found for naive subsets than for memory subsets. The genetic and exposure-history diversity represented was limited by the small number of donors. Across a handful of donors, approximately 5% of naive CD4, around 3.3% of naive CD8, 2% to 2.5% of memory CD4, and approximately 0.4% of memory CD8 clonotypes were shared. Rarefaction of sorted-subset datasets indicated incomplete sequencing despite the large sequencing depth. Sampling was restricted to blood, and TCR repertoires in tissue are likely to differ from TCR repertoires in blood.

Using the deep immunoSEQ assay, multiplex PCR amplified TCR CDR3 regions from genomic DNA. Genomic DNA extracted from each cell subset was distributed evenly over all wells of several immunoSEQ 96-well plates, and each plate served as one replicate. Each replicate PCR for sorted subsets received roughly 0.2 ug genomic DNA, equal to roughly 29,000 T cell genomes. Purified libraries were quantified with a Qubit 3.0 fluorometer, sized on a Bioanalyzer 2100, and re-quantified with the KAPA Library Quantification kit. Every immunoSEQ 96-well plate was sequenced on a separate single-read 150-cycle Illumina NextSeq 550 flow cell. The authors' analysis ran thus. The immunoSEQ output contained only junctional sequences without quality scores, so filtering could not match that applied to full-length reads. To assign V/J genes and CDR3, sequences were annotated against IMGT germline references using PyIR, a Python wrapper for IgBLAST v1.9. Reads with weak V/J assignments (E-value above 1e-6), missing CDR3, stop codons, out-of-frame junctions, or ambiguous translated residues were removed. V3J clonotypes were defined by identical inferred V gene, J gene, and CDR3 amino acid sequence. Percentage overlap between repertoires was calculated by dividing the number of shared unique clonotypes by the size of the smaller repertoire. RTK rarefaction, the Chao1 estimator, and Recon v2.1 estimates of unobserved clonotypes were used to assess repertoire richness. Generation probabilities for all TCRbeta clonotypes obtained by the gDNA method from several donors were computed using OLGA. TCRdb re-hosts the immuneACCESS table, in-frame sequences only. Its copies lack some clones; in the studies checked, an unresolved V gene accounts for under half of them, and the cause for the rest is not known. V and J calls and clone size are given by that table; D and trimming were obtained from the DNA. Counted in this sample were 1,100,000 or so clones; roughly 74% of them appeared once. The ten largest clonotypes hold under 0.65% of the sample.

Donors were healthy HIV-negative adults with no recently reported acute infections or vaccinations. Every donor was a Caucasian adult living in Nashville, Tennessee, USA. Magnetic negative selection was used to enrich CD4+ T cells, after which naive cells were positively selected on CD45RA and the negative fraction became the memory subset. Blood was obtained by leukapheresis, after which PBMCs were separated by Ficoll-Histopaque density gradient centrifugation and cryopreserved in liquid nitrogen vapor phase. Analytical flow cytometry was used to check the purity and quantity of every magnetically sorted T cell population. Genomic DNA was isolated from every sorted fraction and measured by UV absorbance on a Nanodrop 2000c. V and J are truncated by 2 bases and 4 bases respectively, leaving an intervening sequence of 11 bases. CDR1 and CDR2 are drawn from the germline V gene: MDHEN, SYDVKM. Including the terminal cysteine and phenylalanine, the CDR3 comprises 14 residues. Only CDR3 DNA remains: 42 bases, in frame from the first base.

This clone appeared a single time. It lacks a known antigen. Base qualities are not recorded, but no much larger clone differs from it by a single base. This sequence uses TRBV28 and TRBJ1-2, with no confident D gene call. This TCR was sampled from a man younger than 30 in good health. Some clones in this sample may be carry-over from other donors' samples. The sequencing sample was made of memory CD4+ T cells from PBMCs. In light of the paper, this sample's cell subset or site label describes: CD45RA-negative fraction. For the CDR3, the sequence is CASSLMRQSYGYTF. The base sequence is TGTGCCAGCAGTTTAATGCGTCAGTCCTATGGCTACACCTTC.